This T cell receptor (beta chain) was identified in a study of blood T cell repertoires in COVID-19. The overall study: Samples representing acute and convalescent COVID-19 were sourced from the United States, Italy and Spain. Sources were T cells, B-cell-depleted T cells, or PBMCs; the material itself was cDNA or gDNA.

Germline CDR1 SSHAT, CDR2 FNYEAQ (reference sequence). V was shortened by 1 base and J by 4 bases, with 10 bases between the two germline ends. The CDR3 covers 15 residues. Clones were read by immunoSEQ multiplex PCR, and TCRdb kept only the in-frame ones, dropping some. The data show about 9,200 clones, with 80% to 90% seen just once and over 7.5% held by the top ten. This clonotype was sampled from a man between 60 and 75 years old with acute or convalescent COVID-19. V gene TRBV7-7 combines with J gene TRBJ2-2; no reliable D call. The sequenced sample consisted of peripheral blood. The CDR3 region has the DNA TGTGCCAGCAGCTTAGATGTCAAGCGCACCGGGGAGCTGTTTTTT. It codes for CASSLDVKRTGELFF.